The clone carrying this T cell receptor (beta chain) came up once. Its target is not known. After isolation, RNA underwent reverse transcription to generate cDNA as the sequencing template. Repertoires were generated with immunoSEQ multiplex PCR, while TCRdb's copy carries only in-frame clones and drops some. The sample records 150,000 to 200,000 clones, about 53% being singletons. This entry comes from a study of CD8+ T cells in alopecia areata. Noted treatment: oral pan-JAK inhibitor, 5-10 mg twice daily. Study results and caveats: There were many expanded lesional clones persisting in scalp and blood during tofacitinib.

The source of this sequence is a human donor with alopecia areata. The source material was CD8+ T cells sorted from blood, sampled at week 24, from a patient treated with tofacitinib.

In nucleotides, the CDR3 is TGCAGCGTTGAAGGGGACAGCATTCAACCCTTCTATGGCTACACCTTC. This translates into CSVEGDSIQPFYGYTF. The V gene is TRBV29-1, the J gene TRBJ1-2; 7 nucleotides agree with TRBD1. Germline trimming cut 1 base from V and 4 bases from J; bases unmatched to any gene: 12. The V gene's germline CDR1 is SQVTM and CDR2 ANQGSEA. This CDR3 comprises 16 residues.